This entry is about one TCR beta chain. Antigen: not known. These data originate in a study of T cells in Graves' hyperthyroidism and ophthalmopathy. Template material for amplifying TCR beta CDR3 regions consisted of RNA transcripts. First-round RT-PCR with HTBI primers amplified the TCR CDR3 region. TCRdb itself ran the multiplex PCR reads through MiXCR, one entry per CDR3 protein. This repertoire shows some 740,000 distinct CDR3 sequences, 12% to 15% found once; its top ten account for approximately 10%. The study's findings and limits: The authors' 13 V-J model separated ophthalmopathy from stable hyperthyroidism.

The hyperthyroidism was newly diagnosed and had lasted under 2 months; the patients were aged 18 to 65. Thyroid ultrasound, orbital computed tomography, clinical symptoms, and serum thyroxine and TRAb underpinned diagnoses. The sample was blood. The sequence was obtained from a woman between 18 and 30 years old with Graves' hyperthyroidism.

The CDR3 sequence: CAISRETNEKLFF. For the CDR3, the DNA is TGTGCCATCTCCCGGGAGACTAATGAAAAACTGTTTTTT. The gene calls are TRBV6-1 and TRBJ1-4; D is ambiguous. Germline V gives CDR1 MNHNS, CDR2 SASEGT. The ends were cut back, 10 bases at V and 2 bases at J, with 11 bases in the middle. This CDR3 has 13 amino acids.